The rows below give T cell receptor beta chains drawn from one sample of a study of blood T cell repertoires in COVID-19. Clones were sequenced by immunoSEQ multiplex PCR, and TCRdb holds only the in-frame ones, with some missing. The data contain fewer than 350,000 clones, 80% to 85% of them seen just once; the ten biggest clones take up over 2.5%. Material: peripheral blood. The receptors come from a woman aged 55-69 years with active or convalescent COVID-19. Both conserved end residues are part of each CDR3. Each record gives: clone size, D gene, J gene, V gene, CDR3 protein, CDR3 DNA. The D gene is left open where the match is weak. Size tells how often a clone was seen (once, few, many) or the class of an expanded clone, and some rows leave it out.

size: NA
D: TRBD1
J: TRBJ1-2
V: TRBV5-1
CDR3: CASSLGGTAPISYGYTF
DNA: TGCGCCAGCAGCTTGGGTGGGACAGCTCCTATCTCCTATGGCTACACCTTC

size: NA
D: NA
J: TRBJ2-2
V: TRBV27
CDR3: CASSLAGPGELFF
DNA: TGTGCCAGCAGTTTAGCGGGGCCCGGGGAGCTGTTTTTT

size: NA
D: NA
J: TRBJ1-2
V: TRBV19
CDR3: CASTHIQGGYTF
DNA: TGTGCCAGTACCCACATCCAGGGTGGCTACACCTTC

size: NA
D: TRBD1
J: TRBJ2-3
V: TRBV19
CDR3: CASTTDRTDTQYF
DNA: TGTGCCAGTACAACGGACAGGACAGATACGCAGTATTTT

size: NA
D: NA
J: TRBJ2-7
V: TRBV6-5
CDR3: CASSYDSSSYEQYF
DNA: TGTGCCAGCAGTTACGACAGTAGCTCCTACGAGCAGTACTTC

size: NA
D: TRBD1
J: TRBJ2-6
V: TRBV29-1
CDR3: CSVTGGDPTGANVLTF
DNA: TGCAGCGTGACAGGGGGCGACCCCACTGGGGCCAACGTCCTGACTTTC

size: NA
D: NA
J: TRBJ2-7
V: TRBV10-3
CDR3: CAIRPNQKGGADF
DNA: TGTGCCATCAGACCGAACCAAAAGGGGGGGGCGGACTTC

size: NA
D: NA
J: TRBJ2-7
V: TRBV19
CDR3: CASSIGGGGGYEQYF
DNA: TGTGCCAGTAGTATAGGCGGAGGGGGCGGGTACGAGCAGTACTTC

size: NA
D: NA
J: TRBJ1-5
V: TRBV19
CDR3: CASSIRGNQPQHF
DNA: TGTGCCAGTAGTATCAGAGGGAATCAGCCCCAGCATTTT

size: NA
D: TRBD2
J: TRBJ2-2
V: TRBV7-2
CDR3: CASSLAPSGGVNTGELFF
DNA: TGTGCCAGCAGCTTAGCCCCTAGCGGGGGGGTGAACACCGGGGAGCTGTTTTTT

size: NA
D: TRBD1
J: TRBJ2-3
V: TRBV7-3
CDR3: CASSLTGTGSTDTQYF
DNA: TGTGCCAGCAGCTTAACGGGGACAGGGAGCACAGATACGCAGTATTTT

size: NA
D: NA
J: TRBJ1-2
V: TRBV5-6
CDR3: CASSLGDRNYGYTF
DNA: TGTGCCAGCAGCTTGGGCGACAGAAACTATGGCTACACCTTC

size: NA
D: NA
J: TRBJ2-5
V: TRBV4-1
CDR3: CASSQAGPETQYF
DNA: TGCGCCAGCAGCCAAGCTGGGCCAGAGACCCAGTACTTC

size: once
D: TRBD2
J: TRBJ2-1
V: TRBV4-2
CDR3: CASSQEASGVWNEQFF
DNA: TGTGCCAGCAGCCAAGAAGCTAGCGGGGTCTGGAATGAGCAGTTCTTC

size: NA
D: NA
J: TRBJ2-5
V: TRBV7-6
CDR3: CASSERSSGTQYF
DNA: TGTGCCAGCAGTGAGAGGAGTAGCGGGACCCAGTACTTC

size: NA
D: NA
J: TRBJ1-6
V: TRBV13
CDR3: CASSFRDTPSSPLHF
DNA: TGTGCCAGCAGCTTCCGGGACACGCCCAGCTCACCCCTCCACTTT

size: NA
D: NA
J: TRBJ1-1
V: TRBV6-4
CDR3: CASTTWRRRTNTEAFF
DNA: TGTGCCAGCACTACTTGGAGGCGACGAACTAACACTGAAGCTTTCTTT

size: NA
D: TRBD1
J: TRBJ2-5
V: TRBV7-3
CDR3: CASSPTGEQETQYF
DNA: TGTGCCAGCAGCCCAACAGGGGAACAAGAGACCCAGTACTTC

size: NA
D: TRBD1
J: TRBJ1-1
V: TRBV6-5
CDR3: CASSRGQPTTEAFF
DNA: TGTGCCAGCAGCCGGGGACAGCCCACCACTGAAGCTTTCTTT

size: NA
D: TRBD1
J: TRBJ1-4
V: TRBV19
CDR3: CASSGVDRIYEKLFF
DNA: TGTGCCAGTAGTGGAGTGGACAGGATTTATGAAAAACTGTTTTTT

size: few
D: NA
J: TRBJ2-2
V: TRBV3-1/TRBV3-2
CDR3: CASSHRTGHRELFF
DNA: TGTGCCAGCAGCCATCGCACTGGACACCGGGAGCTGTTTTTT

size: once
D: NA
J: TRBJ2-5
V: TRBV7-3
CDR3: CASSVGGLLAETQYF
DNA: TGTGCCAGCAGTGTGGGAGGACTCCTTGCGGAGACCCAGTACTTC

size: NA
D: NA
J: TRBJ2-1
V: TRBV7-2
CDR3: CASSRPGAGAYNEQFF
DNA: TGTGCCAGCAGCCGGCCGGGGGCGGGGGCCTACAATGAGCAGTTCTTC

size: NA
D: NA
J: TRBJ1-5
V: TRBV21-1
CDR3: CASSTHRGRGYSNQPQHF
DNA: TGTGCCAGCAGCACGCACAGGGGACGGGGATATAGCAATCAGCCCCAGCATTTT

size: NA
D: TRBD2
J: TRBJ2-1
V: TRBV7-6
CDR3: CASSLAPSGGASYNEQFF
DNA: TGTGCCAGCAGCTTAGCGCCCAGCGGGGGGGCATCCTACAATGAGCAGTTCTTC

size: NA
D: NA
J: TRBJ2-1
V: TRBV29-1
CDR3: CSVDTGGQVGYNEQFF
DNA: TGCAGCGTTGATACAGGAGGGCAGGTGGGATACAATGAGCAGTTCTTC

size: NA
D: NA
J: TRBJ2-1
V: TRBV6-5
CDR3: CASSRSPSYNEQFF
DNA: TGTGCCAGCAGTCGTAGCCCCTCCTACAATGAGCAGTTCTTC

size: NA
D: TRBD2
J: TRBJ2-5
V: TRBV6-5
CDR3: CASSRLAGGQETQYF
DNA: TGTGCCAGCAGTCGCCTAGCGGGGGGCCAAGAGACCCAGTACTTC

size: NA
D: NA
J: TRBJ2-7
V: TRBV6-1
CDR3: CASDKTGLSYEQYF
DNA: TGTGCCAGCGACAAGACAGGCCTCTCCTACGAGCAGTACTTC

size: once
D: NA
J: TRBJ2-3
V: TRBV9
CDR3: CASSVGSGTQYF
DNA: TGTGCCAGCAGCGTAGGTTCAGGTACGCAGTATTTT

size: NA
D: NA
J: TRBJ1-2
V: TRBV19
CDR3: CASSIDHREGRSSF
DNA: TGTGCCAGTAGTATAGATCACCGGGAAGGCAGATCAAGCTTC

size: NA
D: TRBD2
J: TRBJ2-2
V: TRBV7-2
CDR3: CASSLSGGPTGELFF
DNA: TGTGCCAGCAGCTTAAGCGGGGGGCCCACCGGGGAGCTGTTTTTT

size: NA
D: NA
J: TRBJ1-1
V: TRBV18
CDR3: CASSDLGRNTEAFF
DNA: TGTGCCAGCTCCGATCTCGGTCGGAACACTGAAGCTTTCTTT

size: NA
D: TRBD2
J: TRBJ2-7
V: TRBV28
CDR3: CASRKGLAVYEQYF
DNA: TGTGCCAGCAGGAAAGGACTAGCGGTCTACGAGCAGTACTTC

size: NA
D: NA
J: TRBJ1-2
V: TRBV7-9
CDR3: CASSLDLRRGYGYTF
DNA: TGTGCCAGCAGCTTAGACTTGAGGCGGGGCTATGGCTACACCTTC

size: once
D: TRBD1
J: TRBJ2-1
V: TRBV5-6
CDR3: CASSLGTGPSDEQFF
DNA: TGTGCCAGCAGCCTAGGGACAGGGCCGAGTGATGAGCAGTTCTTC

size: NA
D: TRBD2
J: TRBJ2-3
V: TRBV18
CDR3: CASSPTGTSGGARDTQYF
DNA: TGTGCCAGCTCGCCTACCGGGACTAGCGGGGGGGCCCGAGATACGCAGTATTTT

size: NA
D: TRBD1
J: TRBJ1-1
V: TRBV19
CDR3: CASGRTGNTEAFF
DNA: TGTGCCAGTGGGCGGACAGGGAACACTGAAGCTTTCTTT

size: NA
D: TRBD1
J: TRBJ2-7
V: TRBV5-1
CDR3: CASSSPTGEKGEQYF
DNA: TGCGCCAGCAGCTCGCCGACAGGGGAAAAGGGCGAGCAGTACTTC

size: NA
D: NA
J: TRBJ1-6
V: TRBV4-1
CDR3: CASSSGPRESPLHF
DNA: TGCGCCAGCAGCTCAGGGCCCAGGGAATCACCCCTCCACTTT

size: NA
D: TRBD2
J: TRBJ2-3
V: TRBV20-1
CDR3: CSASISFSGGTDTQYF
DNA: TGCAGTGCTAGTATTTCTTTTAGCGGGGGCACAGATACGCAGTATTTT

size: NA
D: NA
J: TRBJ2-5
V: TRBV5-4
CDR3: CASTLAGAGQETQYF
DNA: TGTGCCAGCACCCTGGCGGGGGCAGGTCAAGAGACCCAGTACTTC

size: NA
D: NA
J: TRBJ1-1
V: TRBV11-2
CDR3: CASSSLRSRVTEAFF
DNA: TGTGCCAGCAGCTCCCTCCGGTCGAGGGTCACTGAAGCTTTCTTT

size: NA
D: TRBD2
J: TRBJ2-5
V: TRBV11-2
CDR3: CASSWGLVETQYF
DNA: TGTGCCAGCAGCTGGGGACTAGTGGAGACCCAGTACTTC

size: few
D: NA
J: TRBJ1-1
V: TRBV21-1
CDR3: CASSKVGDPRAEAFF
DNA: TGTGCCAGCAGCAAAGTTGGGGATCCGAGGGCTGAAGCTTTCTTT